These 8 T cell receptor beta chains were all obtained from the same sample, sequenced in a study of T-cell reconstitution after alpha-beta-depleted transplantation in children. TCRbeta library construction was performed incorporating unique molecular identifiers. Each CDR3 protein gets one entry after TCRdb re-called the PCR reads with MiXCR. The table has hundreds of thousands of distinct CDR3 sequences, 16% seen once. Here the sequenced sample was PBMCs from the stem cell graft donor, taken from the stem cell graft. Source of these receptors: a human donor who donated a stem cell graft to a child with acute myeloid leukemia.

This clonotype was observed many times. The chain combines TRBV29-1 with TRBJ1-5, with D unresolved. The CDR3 loop spans 13 amino acids. Deletions cut 4 bases from V and 0 bases from J, with 7 bases between. CDR1 and CDR2 from the germline V gene are SQVTM and ANQGSEA. This CDR3 reads CSVGENSNQPQHF. The DNA for the CDR3 is TGCAGCGTTGGGGAGAATAGCAATCAGCCCCAGCATTTT.

This clonotype came up many times. The chain combines TRBV7-2 with TRBJ2-1; a weak D match, TRBD1 (6 bases). The CDR3 is 15 residues long. V shed 5 bases and J shed 2 bases, with 13 bases lying between them. Germline V lookup: CDR1 SGHTA, CDR2 FQGNSA. The chain's CDR3 is CASSRTEPAYNEQFF. For the CDR3, the DNA is TGTGCCAGCAGCAGGACAGAACCGGCCTACAATGAGCAGTTCTTC.

Only a few counts were recorded for this clonotype. The gene calls are TRBV5-1 and TRBJ2-6; 8 bases align to TRBD1. Germline values: CDR1 SGHRS, CDR2 YFSETQ. The length of the CDR3 is 14 residues. Unmatched junction bases numbered 5, after V lost 8 bases and J lost 4 bases. CDR3 region: CASRTGSGANVLTF. CDR3 nucleotide sequence: TGCGCCAGTAGGACAGGGTCCGGGGCCAACGTCCTGACTTTC.

This clonotype appeared a few times. The J gene is TRBJ2-3, the V gene TRBV3-1; 7 bases agree with TRBD2. The CDR3 sequence is 13 residues long. The germline V gene has CDR1 LGHDT and CDR2 YNNKEL (reference sequence). J lost 0 bases, V lost 8 bases, and 2 bases had no gene match. CDR3: CASGGLSTDTQYF. For the CDR3, the DNA is TGTGCCAGCGGGGGACTAAGCACAGATACGCAGTATTTT.

The table lists this clonotype with a few counts. V and J are TRBV20-1 and TRBJ2-1; D is tentatively TRBD1 or TRBD2 (6 bases each). Germline CDR1 and CDR2: DFQATT and SNEGSKA (reference sequence). CDR3 length equals 18 residues. V lost 3 bases and J 7 bases, leaving 28 bases between the germline ends. This CDR3 reads CSASPGLGYNGGTNEQFF. The CDR3 nucleotides read TGCAGTGCTAGTCCGGGACTTGGGTACAATGGGGGCACAAATGAGCAGTTCTTC.

This clonotype was observed at least ten times. V and J are TRBV20-1 and TRBJ2-1; 7 bases match TRBD1. J gave up 6 bases and V 4 bases, and 9 bases lay outside the gene matches. CDR3 size: 14 residues. In germline, CDR1 is DFQATT, CDR2 SNEGSKA (reference sequence). The CDR3 spells CSANDRDPANEQFF. Here the CDR3 DNA reads TGCAGTGCTAACGACAGGGACCCTGCCAATGAGCAGTTCTTC.

The chain uses TRBV12-3 or TRBV12-4 and TRBJ2-5; D is perhaps TRBD2 (6 bases). The CDR3 extends over 13 amino acids. The V end was cut by 6 bases, the J end by 1 base, with 9 bases between. The CDR3 loop reads CASRPLAQETQYF. In DNA, the CDR3 is TGTGCCAGCAGGCCACTAGCCCAAGAGACCCAGTACTTC.

In its sample, this clonotype was seen many times. The chain joins TRBV5-1 to TRBJ2-1, with a weak D call TRBD1 (5 bases). Trimming cost V 5 bases and J 0 bases, with 15 bases left between them. The CDR3 contains 16 residues. Per germline, CDR1 SGHRS and CDR2 YFSETQ. The CDR3 coding sequence is TGCGCCAGCAGTGACCTACAGGCTAGCTCCTACAATGAGCAGTTCTTC. It is translated as CASSDLQASSYNEQFF.